This T cell receptor beta chain came from a study of blood T cell repertoires in COVID-19. Whole-study context: Sources were T cells, B-cell-depleted T cells, or PBMCs; the material itself was cDNA or gDNA.

V was pared by 3 bases and J by 0 bases, with 10 bases between. CDR1 and CDR2 (germline): SGHNT, YYREEE (reference sequence). This CDR3 has 14 amino acids. In the original workflow: Nucleated cell counts were estimated from reference gene primer amplification. The repertoire was sequenced with immunoSEQ multiplex PCR; TCRdb's copy has only in-frame clones and lacks some. From that table come the V and J calls and clone size; the DNA was used to work out D and trimming. The profile shows about 28,000 clones, around nine tenths of them singletons. The sequence came from a human donor in a cohort sampled during active COVID-19. Input material: peripheral blood. The chain uses TRBV5-4 and TRBJ2-7, with D perhaps TRBD1 (5 bases). The CDR3 spells CASSSQGSSYEQYF. For the CDR3, the DNA is TGTGCCAGCAGCTCCCAGGGAAGCTCCTACGAGCAGTACTTC.